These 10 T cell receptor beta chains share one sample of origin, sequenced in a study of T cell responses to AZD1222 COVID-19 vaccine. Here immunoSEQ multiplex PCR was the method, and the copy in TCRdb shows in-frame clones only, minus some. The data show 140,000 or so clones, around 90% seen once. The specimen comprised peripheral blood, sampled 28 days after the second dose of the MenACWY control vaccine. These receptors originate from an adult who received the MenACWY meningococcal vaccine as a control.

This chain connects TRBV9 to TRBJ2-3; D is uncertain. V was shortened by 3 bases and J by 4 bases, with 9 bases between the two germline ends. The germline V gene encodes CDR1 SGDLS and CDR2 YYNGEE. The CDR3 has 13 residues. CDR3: CASSGALADTQYF. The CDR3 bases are TGTGCCAGCAGCGGGGCCCTAGCAGATACGCAGTATTTT.

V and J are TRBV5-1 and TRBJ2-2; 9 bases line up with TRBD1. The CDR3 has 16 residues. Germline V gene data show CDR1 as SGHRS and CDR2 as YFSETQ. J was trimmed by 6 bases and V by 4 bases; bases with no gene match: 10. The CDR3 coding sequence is TGCGCCAGCAGCCCACCCGGGACAGGGACCGCCGGGGAGCTGTTTTTT. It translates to CASSPPGTGTAGELFF. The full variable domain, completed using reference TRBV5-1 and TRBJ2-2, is KAGVTQTPRYLIKTRGQQVTLSCSPISGHRSVSWYQQTPGQGLQFLFEYFSETQRNKGNFPGRFSGRQFSNSRSEMNVSTLELGDSALYLCASSPPGTGTAGELFFGEGSRLTVL.

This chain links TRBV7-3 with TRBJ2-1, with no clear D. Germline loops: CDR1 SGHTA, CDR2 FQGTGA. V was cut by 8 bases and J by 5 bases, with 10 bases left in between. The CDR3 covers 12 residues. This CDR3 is CASASRDNEQFF. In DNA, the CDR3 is TGTGCCAGCGCAAGCCGGGACAATGAGCAGTTCTTC.

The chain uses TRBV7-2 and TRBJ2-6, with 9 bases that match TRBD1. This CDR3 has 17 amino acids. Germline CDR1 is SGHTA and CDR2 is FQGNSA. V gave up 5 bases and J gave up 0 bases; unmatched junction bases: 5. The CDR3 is CASSETGGASGANVLTF. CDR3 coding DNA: TGTGCCAGCAGCGAGACAGGGGGAGCCTCTGGGGCCAACGTCCTGACTTTC.

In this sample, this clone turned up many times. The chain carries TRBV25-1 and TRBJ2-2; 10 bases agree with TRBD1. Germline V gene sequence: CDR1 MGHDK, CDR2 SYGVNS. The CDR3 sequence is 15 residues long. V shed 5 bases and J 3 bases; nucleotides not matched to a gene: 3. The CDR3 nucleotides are TGTGCCAGCAGTTTAGGGACAGGGGACACCGGGGAGCTGTTTTTT. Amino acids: CASSLGTGDTGELFF. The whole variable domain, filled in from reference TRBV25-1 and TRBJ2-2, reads EADIYQTPRYLVIGTGKKITLECSQTMGHDKMYWYQQDPGMELHLIHYSYGVNSTEKGDLSSESTVSRIRTEHFPLTLESARPSHTSQYLCASSLGTGDTGELFFGEGSRLTVL.

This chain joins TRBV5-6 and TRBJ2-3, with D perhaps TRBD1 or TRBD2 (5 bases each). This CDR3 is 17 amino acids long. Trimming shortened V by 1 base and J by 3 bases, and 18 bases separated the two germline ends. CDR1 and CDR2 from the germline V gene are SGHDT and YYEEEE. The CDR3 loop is CASSLMVGGRGTDTQYF. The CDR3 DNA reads TGTGCCAGCAGCTTGATGGTTGGGGGTCGCGGGACAGATACGCAGTATTTT. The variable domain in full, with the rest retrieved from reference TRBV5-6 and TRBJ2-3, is DAGVTQSPTHLIKTRGQQVTLRCSPKSGHDTVSWYQQALGQGPQFIFQYYEEEERQRGNFPDRFSGHQFPNYSSELNVNALLLGDSALYLCASSLMVGGRGTDTQYFGPGTRLTVL.

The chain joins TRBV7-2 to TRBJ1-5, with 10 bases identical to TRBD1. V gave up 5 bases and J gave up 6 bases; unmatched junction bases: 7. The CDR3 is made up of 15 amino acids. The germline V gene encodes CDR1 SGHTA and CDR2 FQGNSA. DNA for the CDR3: TGTGCCAGCAGCGCGTCCGGGACAGGGGTTCAGCCCCAGCATTTT. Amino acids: CASSASGTGVQPQHF.

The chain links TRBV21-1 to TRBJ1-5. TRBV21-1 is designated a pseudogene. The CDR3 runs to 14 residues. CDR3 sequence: CASSKTRGRQPQHF. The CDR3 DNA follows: TGTGCCAGCAGCAAAACTCGGGGGCGTCAGCCCCAGCATTTT.

The chain's CDR3 is CASSYYGPGDTF. DNA for the CDR3: TGTGCCAGCAGTTACTATGGTCCGGGGGACACCTTC. The chain links TRBV6-6 to TRBJ1-2, with D possibly being TRBD1 (5 bases). The ends were cut back, 1 base at V and 12 bases at J, with 12 bases in the middle. This CDR3 comprises 12 residues. Looked up from germline, CDR1 is MNHNY and CDR2 is SVGAGI (reference sequence).

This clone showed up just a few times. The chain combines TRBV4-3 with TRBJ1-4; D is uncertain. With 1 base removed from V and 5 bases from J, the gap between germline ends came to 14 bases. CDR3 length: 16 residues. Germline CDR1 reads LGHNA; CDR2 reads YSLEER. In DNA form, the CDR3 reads TGCGCCAGCAGCCAAGGAGTCGGGCGGAGCAATGAAAAACTGTTTTTT. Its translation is CASSQGVGRSNEKLFF.